The present TCR beta chain was sequenced within a study of blood T cell repertoires in COVID-19. On the study more broadly: Researchers got acute and convalescent COVID-19 samples from the United States, Italy and Spain. T cells, B-cell-depleted T cells, or PBMCs supplied cDNA or gDNA.

V lost 8 bases, J lost 6 bases, and 2 bases stayed unmatched. CDR1 and CDR2 (germline): LGHDT, YNNKEL (reference sequence). The CDR3 has 12 residues. In the authors' methods: Amplification of reference gene primers provided the estimated nucleated cell counts. Clones were read by immunoSEQ multiplex PCR, and TCRdb kept only the in-frame ones, dropping some. For V, J and clone size, that table is used; D and trimming come from the DNA. This sample has 240,000 or so clones, with about 83% found just once. The chain links TRBV3-1 (or the pseudogene TRBV3-2) to TRBJ2-2; 8 bases line up with TRBD2. The source material was peripheral blood. This receptor was taken from a man older than 75 with acute or convalescent COVID-19. The CDR3 spells CASHSGAGELFF. The DNA of the CDR3 is TGTGCCAGCCATAGCGGGGCCGGGGAGCTGTTTTTT.